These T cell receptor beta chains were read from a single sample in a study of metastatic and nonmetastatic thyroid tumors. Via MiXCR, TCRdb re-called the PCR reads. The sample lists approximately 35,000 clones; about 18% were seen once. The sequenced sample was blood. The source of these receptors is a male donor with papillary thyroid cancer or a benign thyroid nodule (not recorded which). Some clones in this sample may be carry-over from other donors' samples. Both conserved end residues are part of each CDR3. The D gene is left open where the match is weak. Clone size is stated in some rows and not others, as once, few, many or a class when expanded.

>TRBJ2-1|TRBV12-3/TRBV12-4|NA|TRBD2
TGTGCCAGCAGCCGTACTAGCGGAATATCCTACAATGAGCAGTTCTTC
CASSRTSGISYNEQFF
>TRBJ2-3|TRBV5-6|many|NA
TGTGCCAGCAGCCCTGACGAGGATACGCAGTATTTT
CASSPDEDTQYF
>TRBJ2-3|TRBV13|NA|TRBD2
TGTGCCAGCAGCCTAGGACTAGCGGGAACAGATACGCAGTATTTT
CASSLGLAGTDTQYF
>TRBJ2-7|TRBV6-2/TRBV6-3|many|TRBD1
TGTGCCAGCAGTTGGACAGGGGGTATCTACGAGCAGTACTTC
CASSWTGGIYEQYF
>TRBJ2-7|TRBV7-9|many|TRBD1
TGTGCCAGCAGTCCCGCCGGGACAGGTGTCTACGAGCAGTACTTC
CASSPAGTGVYEQYF
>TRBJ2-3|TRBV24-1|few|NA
TGTGCCACCAGCCCGGCGGGAAGCACAGATACGCAGTATTTT
CATSPAGSTDTQYF
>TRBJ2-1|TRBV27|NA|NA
TGTGCCAGCAGTCCCCAGGGTGGTGGGAGCAATGAGCAGTTCTTC
CASSPQGGGSNEQFF
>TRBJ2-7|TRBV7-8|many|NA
TGTGCCAGCAGCGATCTGGACAGAAGCTCCTACGAGCAGTACTTC
CASSDLDRSSYEQYF
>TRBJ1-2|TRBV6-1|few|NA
TGTGCCAGCAGGAATTGGTACTATGGCTACGCCTTC
CASRNWYYGYAF
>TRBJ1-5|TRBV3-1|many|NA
TGTGCCAGCAGCCCAAGCTACGTGGGACAGCCCCAGCATTTT
CASSPSYVGQPQHF
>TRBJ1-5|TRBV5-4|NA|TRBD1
TGTGCCAGCAGCTGCTCCGGGACAGGTAATCAGCCCCAGCATTTT
CASSCSGTGNQPQHF
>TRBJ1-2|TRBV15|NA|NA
TGTGCCACCAGCAGTACCCTGGGGGAGAAGGATTATGGCTACACCTTC
CATSSTLGEKDYGYTF
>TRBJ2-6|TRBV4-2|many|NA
TGTGCCAGCAGCCCCCCGGACGGGGTGGGTCCTGGGGCCAACGTCCTGACTTTC
CASSPPDGVGPGANVLTF
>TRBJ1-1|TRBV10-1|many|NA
TGCGCCAGCAGTTTCCCTCAAGGGGGCACTGAAGCTTTCTTT
CASSFPQGGTEAFF
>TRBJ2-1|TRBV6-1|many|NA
TGTGCCAGCAGCCGACGGGCTAGCGCAGGAGTAGCTGAGCAGTTCTTC
CASSRRASAGVAEQFF
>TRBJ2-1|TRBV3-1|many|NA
TGTGCCAGCAGCCAAGATGTGGCGGGGGCCAATGAGCAGTTCTTC
CASSQDVAGANEQFF
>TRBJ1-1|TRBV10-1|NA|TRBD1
TGCGCCAGCAGTTACCTGGACAGGGTTGACACTGAAGCTTTCTTT
CASSYLDRVDTEAFF
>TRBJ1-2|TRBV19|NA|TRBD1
TGTGCCAGTCCCTACCTATGGACAGGGAAGTTGAACTATGGCTACACCTTC
CASPYLWTGKLNYGYTF
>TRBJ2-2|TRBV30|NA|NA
TGTGCCTGGAGTTTGGAGGGGCGCACCGGGGAGCTGTTTTTT
CAWSLEGRTGELFF
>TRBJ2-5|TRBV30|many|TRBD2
TGTGCCTGGAGTGTTCGGACTAGCGGGAGGGCAGGGGAGACCCAGTACTTC
CAWSVRTSGRAGETQYF
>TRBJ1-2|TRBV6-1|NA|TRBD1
TGTGCCAGCAGGAACACAGGGGTGTCCTATGGCTACACCTTC
CASRNTGVSYGYTF
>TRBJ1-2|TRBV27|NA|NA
TGTGCCAGCAGTTCCCCGATACAGGGAGTCTATGGCTGCACCTTT
CASSSPIQGVYGCTF
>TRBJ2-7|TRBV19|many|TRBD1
TGTGCCAGTAGTACACGGACAGGGTCCCTCTACGAGCAGTACTTC
CASSTRTGSLYEQYF
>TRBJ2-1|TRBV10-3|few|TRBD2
TGTGCCATCAGTGAGTTAGGGAGCGGGAGGCGCAATGAGCAGTTCTTC
CAISELGSGRRNEQFF
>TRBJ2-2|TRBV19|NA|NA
TGTGCCAGTAAATGTATCGATCCGAACACCGGGGAGCTGTTTTTT
CASKCIDPNTGELFF
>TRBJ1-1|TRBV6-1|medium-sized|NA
TGTGCCAGCAGTGCCAGGGACATGAACACTGAAGCTTTCTTT
CASSARDMNTEAFF
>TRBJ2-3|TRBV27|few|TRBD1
TGTGCCAGCAGTTTATCGGACAGGGTAACAGATACGCAGTATTTT
CASSLSDRVTDTQYF
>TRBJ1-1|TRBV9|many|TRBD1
TGTGCCAGCAGCCCCCCGGGACAGGGGGGGTACACTGAAGCTTTCTTT
CASSPPGQGGYTEAFF
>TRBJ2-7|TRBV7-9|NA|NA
TGTGCCAGCAGCCTATACGCCGAGAGCTCCTACGAGCAGTACTTC
CASSLYAESSYEQYF
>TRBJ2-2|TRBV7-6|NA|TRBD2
TGTGCCAGCAGCTTAAGGACTAGCGGAGGGGACTTCACCGGGGAGCTGTTTTTT
CASSLRTSGGDFTGELFF
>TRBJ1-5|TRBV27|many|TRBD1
TGTGCCAGCAGTTGGAGTGGACAGGGCCTTGGGGATCAGCCCCAGCATTTT
CASSWSGQGLGDQPQHF
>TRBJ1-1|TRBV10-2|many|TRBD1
TGCGCCAGCAGGGGACAGGGGAGCACTGAAGCTTTCTTT
CASRGQGSTEAFF